The next 31 T cell receptor beta chains were all read from a single sample in a study of cytomegalovirus exposure and HLA in healthy donors. PCR amplification relied on 60 Vbeta primers (plus 13 Jbeta primers). Libraries were prepared by immunoSEQ multiplex PCR; TCRdb keeps only in-frame clonotypes and omits some of them. This sample has 140,000 to 150,000 clones, with roughly 75% found just once. Input material: PBMCs. These TCRs come from a female donor in good health and CMV-seronegative.

J is TRBJ2-7 and V is TRBV7-9, with a tentative D call TRBD2 (6 bases). Germline assignment: CDR1 SEHNR and CDR2 FQNEAQ (reference sequence). This CDR3 region has 14 residues. The V end was cut by 4 bases, the J end by 6 bases, with 16 bases between. The CDR3 DNA reads as TGTGCCAGCAGCTACGGGTTTACCGGGAGCGAGCAGTACTTC. Protein: CASSYGFTGSEQYF.

The chain employs TRBV6-1 and TRBJ2-3; the D is unclear. The V and J ends lost 1 base and 2 bases respectively, with 7 bases between them. The CDR3 is 14 residues long. CDR1 is MNHNS and CDR2 is SASEGT in the germline V gene. The CDR3 coding sequence is TGTGCCAGCAGTGAAGGGCAAAACACAGATACGCAGTATTTT. Its protein product is CASSEGQNTDTQYF.

V and J are TRBV7-6 and TRBJ1-5, with 9 bases lining up with TRBD1. The J segment lost 7 bases and the V segment lost 1 base, leaving 2 bases of the junction unmatched. The length of the CDR3 is 14 residues. Germline lookup yields CDR1 SGHVS and CDR2 FNYEAQ. In DNA form, the CDR3 reads TGTGCCAGCAGCTTAGTGGGACAGGGACAGCCCCAGCATTTT. Protein sequence: CASSLVGQGQPQHF. Together with reference TRBV7-6 and TRBJ1-5, the CDR3 gives the full variable domain: GAGVSQSPRYKVTKRGQDVALRCDPISGHVSLYWYRQALGQGPEFLTYFNYEAQQDKSGLPNDRFSAERPEGSISTLTIQRTEQRDSAMYRCASSLVGQGQPQHFGDGTRLSIL.

In the case of this clone: The junction does not match germline at one end; this may be a read error. The V and J genes are TRBV7-9 and TRBJ2-1; D perhaps matches TRBD1 (6 bases). CDR3 length: 15 amino acids. The V gene's germline CDR1 is SEHNR and CDR2 FQNEAQ (reference sequence). The CDR3 DNA reads as TGTTCCAGCAGCTTCCACGGACAGTGGTACAATGAGCAGTTCTTC. Its translation: CSSSFHGQWYNEQFF.

This CDR3 reads CAWTFEYEQFF. The CDR3 DNA is TGTGCCTGGACCTTCGAGTATGAGCAGTTCTTC. V and J are TRBV30 and TRBJ2-1; D unresolved. The CDR3 totals 11 residues. Germline assignment: CDR1 GTSNPN and CDR2 SVGIG (reference sequence). Trimming took 4 bases from V and 8 from J, leaving 9 bases between them.

V and J are TRBV2 and TRBJ1-1; D not certain. V was clipped by 2 bases and J by 4 bases, with 11 bases between them. Germline loops: CDR1 SNHLY, CDR2 FYNNEI. CDR3 length: 14 amino acids. CDR3 amino acids: CASSESRRGTEAFF. Written as DNA, the CDR3 is TGTGCCAGCAGTGAAAGTCGACGGGGCACTGAAGCTTTCTTT.

The rearrangement joins TRBV28 to TRBJ1-2; tentatively, D is TRBD1 (6 bases). There are 14 residues in the CDR3. Trimming cost V 7 bases and J 7 bases, with 19 bases left between them. Germline V gene data show CDR1 as MDHEN and CDR2 as SYDVKM. The chain's CDR3 is CASTRPVGGSGYTF. DNA for the CDR3: TGTGCCAGCACGAGACCTGTAGGGGGAAGTGGCTACACCTTC.

The chain carries TRBV7-3 and TRBJ1-1; D is perhaps TRBD1 (6 bases). From germline, CDR1 is SGHTA and CDR2 FQGTGA. The CDR3 spans 14 residues. V shed 3 bases and J shed 5 bases, with 13 bases lying between them. The CDR3 region has the DNA TGTGCCAGCAGCTTGAAGACAGGAGGAACTGAAGCTTTCTTT. The encoded protein is CASSLKTGGTEAFF. Drawing the rest from reference TRBV7-3 and TRBJ1-1, the complete variable domain is GAGVSQTPSNKVTEKGKYVELRCDPISGHTALYWYRQSLGQGPEFLIYFQGTGAADDSGLPNDRFFAVRPEGSVSTLKIQRTERGDSAVYLCASSLKTGGTEAFFGQGTRLTVV.

This clone was recorded only once. V gene TRBV19 combines with J gene TRBJ1-1, with 7 bases that match TRBD1. The V and J ends lost 7 bases and 0 bases, in that order; junction bases with no gene match: 17. Germline CDR1 and CDR2: LNHDA and SQIVND (reference sequence). The CDR3 length is 18 residues. This chain's CDR3 is CASTPPAPGTVMNTEAFF. As DNA, the CDR3 is TGTGCCAGTACCCCACCAGCACCCGGGACAGTAATGAACACTGAAGCTTTCTTT.

The rearrangement links TRBV4-2 to TRBJ2-7, with D possibly matching TRBD1 (6 bases). Between the trimmed V and J ends, which lost 3 bases and 5 bases, there was a span of 20 bases. Germline CDR1 reads LGHNA; CDR2 reads YNFKEQ. The CDR3 consists of 16 residues. CDR3 bases: TGTGCCAGCAGCCATATAGAGGAATGGGGGCGGAACGAGCAGTACTTC. Translation gives CASSHIEEWGRNEQYF.

The J gene is TRBJ1-2, the V gene TRBV28; 7 nucleotides agree with TRBD1. CDR1 and CDR2 from the germline V gene are MDHEN and SYDVKM. The CDR3 covers 15 residues. V was pared by 3 bases and J by 4 bases, with 8 bases of the junction left unmatched. CDR3 nucleotides: TGTGCCAGCAGTTTCGGGACAGCGCTGTTCTATGGCTACACCTTC. It yields the protein CASSFGTALFYGYTF.

The rearrangement uses TRBV5-1 and TRBJ1-1; TRBD1 agrees at 7 bases. This CDR3 has 15 residues. V was pared by 0 bases and J by 4 bases, with 6 bases of the junction left unmatched. From germline, CDR1 is SGHRS and CDR2 YFSETQ. The CDR3 DNA sequence: TGCGCCAGCAGCTTGGATCTCCAGGGGGGCACTGAAGCTTTCTTT. It translates to CASSLDLQGGTEAFF.

This clone was observed once. The genes are TRBV30 and TRBJ2-3, with 9 bases that match TRBD2. Germline values: CDR1 GTSNPN, CDR2 SVGIG (reference sequence). V shed 2 bases, J shed 7 bases, and the junction held 16 bases outside the gene matches. The CDR3 is 17 residues long. CDR3 region: CAWSLSGTTSGWHTQYF. The DNA for the CDR3 is TGTGCCTGGAGTCTTAGCGGAACGACTAGCGGTTGGCATACGCAGTATTTT.

The chain recombines TRBV28 with TRBJ2-7, with D maybe TRBD1 (5 bases). This CDR3 spans 13 amino acids. V was trimmed by 6 bases and J by 6 bases, leaving 15 bases between them. Germline V lookup: CDR1 MDHEN, CDR2 SYDVKM. The CDR3 DNA is TGTGCCAGCAGCGAGTGGCAGGGTGGCGAGCAGTACTTC. Its translation: CASSEWQGGEQYF.

This clone was seen a handful of times. The chain has TRBV28 and TRBJ2-2, with 7 bases matching TRBD1. The J segment lost 1 base and the V segment lost 7 bases, leaving 15 bases of the junction unmatched. CDR1 is MDHEN and CDR2 is SYDVKM in the germline V gene. The CDR3 runs to 18 residues. The CDR3 DNA reads TGTGCCAGCACCCCTCTAGAACAGGGGTTATGGAACACCGGGGAGCTGTTTTTT. It yields the protein CASTPLEQGLWNTGELFF.

This clone has a handful of counts. J is TRBJ2-7 and V is TRBV6-5; 12 positions match TRBD2. J lost 6 bases, V lost 5 bases, and 5 bases had no gene match. The length of the CDR3 is 14 residues. Germline-derived CDR1 and CDR2 are MNHEY and SVGAGI. The CDR3 region has the DNA TGTGCCAGCAGTGGACTAGCGGGACGGGGCGAGCAGTACTTC. Its translation: CASSGLAGRGEQYF.

The chain uses TRBV27 and TRBJ2-1, with D possibly matching TRBD1 (5 bases). V was clipped by 3 bases and J by 2 bases, with 8 bases between them. This CDR3 is built from 14 residues. Looked up from germline, CDR1 is MNHEY and CDR2 is SMNVEV (reference sequence). CDR3 in amino acids: CASSFGATYNEQFF. The CDR3 DNA sequence: TGTGCCAGCAGTTTTGGGGCCACCTACAATGAGCAGTTCTTC.

The chain has TRBV19 and TRBJ1-1; TRBD1 is a possible D gene (5 bases). The germline V gene encodes CDR1 LNHDA and CDR2 SQIVND (reference sequence). Trimming shortened V by 1 base and J by 9 bases, and 12 bases separated the two germline ends. The CDR3 loop spans 13 amino acids. The CDR3 spells CASSIGRTSQAFF. The CDR3 DNA follows: TGTGCCAGTAGTATAGGGCGGACAAGCCAAGCTTTCTTT.

The genes are TRBV7-3 and TRBJ2-1, with a weak D call TRBD2 (5 bases). CDR3 size: 15 residues. The ends were cut back, 5 bases at V and 7 bases at J, with 18 bases in the middle. Germline V CDR1 and CDR2: SGHTA, FQGTGA. The CDR3 sequence is CASSLSPVTINEQFF. CDR3 DNA sequence: TGTGCCAGCAGCCTGAGCCCAGTGACTATAAATGAGCAGTTCTTC.

This chain connects TRBV7-9 to TRBJ1-3; 7 bases map to TRBD1. CDR1 and CDR2 from the germline V gene are SEHNR and FQNEAQ (reference sequence). V lost 1 base, J lost 1 base, and 7 bases stayed unmatched. The CDR3 covers 17 residues. CDR3 DNA sequence: TGTGCCAGCAGCTTAGTGCTTAGGGGGCCGTCTGGAAACACCATATATTTT. Protein sequence: CASSLVLRGPSGNTIYF.

This chain joins TRBV11-2 and TRBJ2-7; D unclear. Looked up from germline, CDR1 is SGHAT and CDR2 is FQNNGV. The V gene lost 1 base and the J gene lost 3 bases, with 16 bases spanning the gap. This CDR3 comprises 16 residues. CDR3 coding DNA: TGTGCCAGCAGCTTAGGTGGGCGCCTGACCATCTACGAGCAGTACTTC. It is translated as CASSLGGRLTIYEQYF.

This chain joins TRBV4-2 and TRBJ2-7, with TRBD1 matching 7 bases. The CDR3 runs 18 residues. With V trimmed by 0 bases and J by 2 bases, 13 bases remained unmatched. Germline CDR1 reads LGHNA; CDR2 reads YNFKEQ. In nucleotides, the CDR3 is TGTGCCAGCAGCCAAGAAGACGCAACCCAGGGGGATCCCTACGAGCAGTACTTC. Protein: CASSQEDATQGDPYEQYF.

The chain uses TRBV5-4 and TRBJ1-2; 7 bases match TRBD1. CDR1 and CDR2 from the germline V gene are SGHNT and YYREEE (reference sequence). Trimming removed 0 bases from V and 1 base from J; junction bases left unmatched: 9. The CDR3 covers 17 residues. CDR3 DNA: TGTGCCAGCAGCTTGGGGGGGATGGGACAGCTTAACTATGGCTACACCTTC. Translation: CASSLGGMGQLNYGYTF.

The rearrangement joins TRBV20-1 to TRBJ2-5; no firm D call. With 1 base removed from V and 5 bases from J, the gap between germline ends came to 5 bases. The germline gives CDR1 DFQATT, CDR2 SNEGSKA (reference sequence). The CDR3 is 11 amino acids. CDR3 in DNA: TGCAGTGCTAGAGTCGTCGAGACCCAGTACTTC. It is translated as CSARVVETQYF.

The V call is TRBV15, the J call TRBJ2-1; D possibly corresponds to TRBD2 (7 bases). CDR3 length equals 19 residues. From germline, CDR1 is LNHNV and CDR2 YYDKDF (reference sequence). Trimming took 3 bases from V and 5 from J, leaving 26 bases between them. DNA for the CDR3: TGTGCCACCAGCAGGCCCCTGTACGAGGGGGAGGGGGTCCACAATGAGCAGTTCTTC. Amino acid sequence: CATSRPLYEGEGVHNEQFF.

The rearrangement links TRBV13 to TRBJ2-5; 8 bases agree with TRBD2. Germline CDR1 reads PRHDT; CDR2 reads FYEKMQ (reference sequence). Trimming at V came to 5 bases and at J to 4 bases, leaving 12 bases not matched to a gene. The CDR3 totals 16 residues. The CDR3 loop reads CASSQRAGAWGETQYF. CDR3 DNA sequence: TGTGCCAGCAGCCAGCGAGCGGGAGCTTGGGGAGAGACCCAGTACTTC. Complete variable domain (other parts from reference TRBV13 and TRBJ2-5): AAGVIQSPRHLIKEKRETATLKCYPIPRHDTVYWYQQGPGQDPQFLISFYEKMQSDKGSIPDRFSAQQFSDYHSELNMSSLELGDSALYFCASSQRAGAWGETQYFGPGTRLLVL.

As DNA, the CDR3 is TGTGCCAGCATCGGAACCGGGACTGTAAACACTGAAGCTTTCTTT. It encodes CASIGTGTVNTEAFF. This sequence joins TRBV6-5 and TRBJ1-1; weak D call: TRBD1 (5 bases). The germline gives CDR1 MNHEY, CDR2 SVGAGI. The length of the CDR3 is 15 residues. Trimming cost V 7 bases and J 2 bases, with 17 bases left between them.

The CDR3 loop reads CASSLTTGRFTDTQYF. CDR3 in DNA: TGTGCCAGCAGCCTAACGACAGGACGATTCACAGATACGCAGTATTTT. This chain connects TRBV7-2 to TRBJ2-3; D might be TRBD1 (6 bases). The CDR3 totals 16 residues. V dropped 5 bases and J dropped 2 bases, with 17 bases sitting between them. In germline, CDR1 is SGHTA, CDR2 FQGNSA. The variable domain in full, with the rest retrieved from reference TRBV7-2 and TRBJ2-3, is GAGVSQSPSNKVTEKGKDVELRCDPISGHTALYWYRQSLGQGLEFLIYFQGNSAPDKSGLPSDRFSAERTGGSVSTLTIQRTQQEDSAVYLCASSLTTGRFTDTQYFGPGTRLTVL.

J is TRBJ2-5 and V is TRBV27, with a possible D match to TRBD1 (6 bases). The CDR3 sequence is 13 residues long. V was shortened by 5 bases and J by 1 base, with 8 bases between the two germline ends. Germline V lookup: CDR1 MNHEY, CDR2 SMNVEV (reference sequence). CDR3 residues: CASSQQGQETQYF. The CDR3, as DNA: TGTGCCAGCAGTCAACAGGGCCAAGAGACCCAGTACTTC.

The chain couples TRBV2 to TRBJ2-5, with a weak D call TRBD1 (6 bases). The germline gives CDR1 SNHLY, CDR2 FYNNEI. The ends were cut back, 5 bases at V and 5 bases at J, with 27 bases in the middle. The CDR3 contains 18 residues. CDR3 nucleotides: TGTGCCAGCAGTCAAAACCCCCGCGATGCAGGGGCCCCGGAGACCCAGTACTTC. Translating gives CASSQNPRDAGAPETQYF.

The CDR3 bases are TGTGCCAGCAGTGAATCAGGGTGGAATCAGCCCCAGCATTTT. This translates into CASSESGWNQPQHF. The chain couples TRBV6-1 to TRBJ1-5; weak D call: TRBD1 (5 bases). CDR3 length: 14 residues. CDR1 and CDR2 from the germline V gene are MNHNS and SASEGT. V was shortened by 2 bases and J by 4 bases, with 9 bases between the two germline ends.